The rows below give T cell receptor beta chains drawn from one sample of a study of sequential checkpoint blockade in melanoma. TCRdb's table, derived via immunoSEQ multiplex PCR, lists solely in-frame clones and lacks some. The table includes 15,000 to 20,000 clones, 80% detected once. The sample was CD8+ T cells sorted from blood (inferred from file names), taken from a patient given nivolumab and ipilimumab in sequence. The receptors were sampled from a human donor with melanoma. Both conserved end residues are part of each CDR3. The D gene is left open where the match is weak. Only some rows state a clone size, as once, few, many or a class for expanded clones.

>TRBV9|-|TRBD1|TRBJ2-7
TGTGCCAGCAGCGTAATAGGGACAGGGCGATCCTACGAGCAGTACTTC
CASSVIGTGRSYEQYF
>TRBV21-1|-|-|TRBJ1-4
TGTGCCAGCAGCAAAATAGGACGGGGGAGTCGGGAAAAACTGTTTTTT
CASSKIGRGSREKLFF
>TRBV7-9|-|-|TRBJ1-6
TGTGCCAGCAGCCCAACCGGGGGTCCTTCACCCCTCCACTTT
CASSPTGGPSPLHF
>TRBV7-2|-|TRBD1|TRBJ1-6
TGTGCCAGCAGCCCTCACAGGGGTCGGTTCGACCTCCACTTT
CASSPHRGRFDLHF
>TRBV4-1|-|-|TRBJ1-3
TGCGCCAGCAGCCAAGAACCGAGCTCTGGAAACACCATATATTTT
CASSQEPSSGNTIYF
>TRBV2|-|-|TRBJ2-7
TGTGCCATTGTTGACGGGCAGGGAGGCTACGAGCAGTACTTC
CAIVDGQGGYEQYF
>TRBV9|-|TRBD2|TRBJ2-7
TGTGCCAGCAGCCCTGGGACTAGCGGAGTCTACGAGCAGTACTTC
CASSPGTSGVYEQYF
>TRBV6-6|once|TRBD1|TRBJ1-2
TGTGCCAGCAGTTACTTACCTCTGACAGGGCCCTATGGCTACACCTTC
CASSYLPLTGPYGYTF
>TRBV4-2|-|TRBD1|TRBJ1-2
TGTGCCAGCAGCCGCCCGGGACAGAACTATGGCTACACCTTC
CASSRPGQNYGYTF
>TRBV7-6|-|TRBD2|TRBJ2-1
TGTGCCAGCAGCTTAGATTTAGCGGGAGGGTACAATGAGCAGTTCTTC
CASSLDLAGGYNEQFF
>TRBV10-3|-|TRBD1|TRBJ2-7
TGTGCCATCAGGACCCCAGGGGGCAGTTACGAGCAGTACTTC
CAIRTPGGSYEQYF
>TRBV27|-|TRBD2|TRBJ2-1
TGTGCCAGCAGTCCCGGACTAGCGGGAGTGAACAATGAGCAGTTCTTC
CASSPGLAGVNNEQFF
>TRBV4-1|-|-|TRBJ2-7
TGCGCCAGCAGCCAAGTGGCTGCGCCTAGCTCCTACGAGCAGTACTTC
CASSQVAAPSSYEQYF
>TRBV7-9|-|-|TRBJ2-7
TGTGCCAGCAGCTTAGGAACTAGCTTCCACGAGCAGTACTTC
CASSLGTSFHEQYF
>TRBV9|-|TRBD1|TRBJ1-1
TGTGCCAGCAGCGAGGGACAGGGTATGAACACTGAAGCTTTCTTT
CASSEGQGMNTEAFF
>TRBV4-1|once|TRBD1|TRBJ1-2
TGCGCCAGCAGACCCGGGACAGGGGTCCTCTATGGCTACACCTTC
CASRPGTGVLYGYTF
>TRBV21-1|once|-|TRBJ1-2
TGTGCCAGCTCCCAGGGTTGGGCCTTCTATGGCTACACCTTC
CASSQGWAFYGYTF
>TRBV4-3|-|-|TRBJ2-7
TGCGCCAGCAGCCAGGACAGCAGCTCCTACGAGCAGTACTTC
CASSQDSSSYEQYF
>TRBV7-3|-|TRBD1|TRBJ1-5
TGTGCCAGCAGCTTAGAAGGGGGCCTCGCGAATCAGCCCCAGCATTTT
CASSLEGGLANQPQHF
>TRBV19|-|TRBD1|TRBJ1-1
TGTGCCAGTAGCCGGGACAGGGGGAACACTGAAGCTTTCTTT
CASSRDRGNTEAFF
>TRBV28|-|TRBD1|TRBJ1-2
TGTGCCAGCAGCCTAGGGACAGGGGATGGCTACACCTTC
CASSLGTGDGYTF
>TRBV6-5|-|-|TRBJ1-2
TGTGCCAGCGACCTAGGGGATGGCTACACCTTC
CASDLGDGYTF